This T cell receptor (beta chain) was identified during a study of OX40 agonist ivuxolimab in advanced cancers. V was clipped by 6 bases and J by 7 bases, with 16 bases between them. CDR1 LNHDA and CDR2 SQIVND come from the germline V gene (reference sequence). CDR3 length: 15 residues. Only in-frame clones appear in the TCRdb table, and some are missing; sequencing was by immunoSEQ multiplex PCR. The sample contains about 110,000 clones, roughly nine tenths of which appear only once. V and J are TRBV19 and TRBJ1-6, with D possibly being TRBD1 (6 bases). This TCR derives from an adult with an advanced solid tumor such as melanoma, head and neck, liver or kidney cancer. Specimen: CD4+ or CD8+ T cells sorted from blood, collected in a trial of the OX40 agonist ivuxolimab. The CDR3 bases are TGTGCCAGTAGCCCCAGGACAGAGTTAAATTCACCCCTCCACTTT. Translating gives CASSPRTELNSPLHF. The full variable domain, completed using reference TRBV19 and TRBJ1-6, is DGGITQSPKYLFRKEGQNVTLSCEQNLNHDAMYWYRQDPGQGLRLIYYSQIVNDFQKGDIAEGYSVSREKKESFPLTVTSAQKNPTAFYLCASSPRTELNSPLHFGNGTRLTVT.